This T cell receptor (beta chain) derives from a study of shared clonotypes between healthy human individuals. Findings of the study overall: Clonotypes shared by all four sorted-subset donors had higher generation probabilities than non-shared clonotypes.

The ends were cut back, 3 bases at V and 0 bases at J, with 9 bases in the middle. The germline V gene encodes CDR1 KGHSH and CDR2 LQKENI. The CDR3 runs 15 residues. As to this clone: The antigen is undetermined.

The method was immunoSEQ multiplex PCR; TCRdb's version includes in-frame clones alone and lacks a portion of them. The sample has 2 million to 2.5 million clones, just under 95% seen once. The sample taken for sequencing was naive CD4+ T cells from PBMCs. Documented subset: CD45RA+ positively selected. The origin of this receptor is a young man in good health. Some clones in this sample may be carry-over from other donors' samples. The chain recombines TRBV18 with TRBJ1-5; D unresolved. The CDR3 coding sequence is TGTGCCAGCTCACCGATCTTTGATAGCAATCAGCCCCAGCATTTT. Translated: CASSPIFDSNQPQHF.